A single sample is the source of the 21 T cell receptor beta chains below, sequenced in a study of blood T cell repertoires in COVID-19. Method: immunoSEQ multiplex PCR; TCRdb's copy keeps in-frame clones and lacks some. The data show about 220,000 clones, with 88% seen just once and around 2.7% held by the top ten. Sequenced: PBMCs or T cells enriched from blood (not recorded which). Receptor source: a woman in her twenties or thirties who had recovered from COVID-19.

The V call is TRBV2, the J call TRBJ2-7; maybe TRBD2 (6 bases). CDR1 and CDR2 from the germline V gene are SNHLY and FYNNEI. The CDR3 is 15 amino acids. Trimming took 6 bases from V and 0 from J, leaving 15 bases between them. The CDR3: CASSPGLLLSYEQYF. The DNA for the CDR3 is TGTGCCAGCAGCCCGGGACTGCTCCTCTCCTACGAGCAGTACTTC.

The sample holds a few counts of this clone. V and J are TRBV2 and TRBJ2-7, with D uncertain. V dropped 1 base and J dropped 0 bases, with 7 bases sitting between them. This CDR3 is 14 amino acids long. Germline CDR1 and CDR2: SNHLY and FYNNEI. DNA of the CDR3: TGTGCCAGCAGTGAAGGTAGTGGCTCCTACGAGCAGTACTTC. It yields the protein CASSEGSGSYEQYF.

This chain links TRBV6-2 or TRBV6-3 with TRBJ1-1; TRBD1 is a possible D gene (5 bases). The CDR3 totals 15 residues. Germline loops: CDR1 MNHEY, CDR2 SVGEGT. The ends were cut back, 2 bases at V and 4 bases at J, with 14 bases in the middle. The DNA for the CDR3 is TGTGCCAGCAGTTACCCCGACGGGGGTAGCACTGAAGCTTTCTTT. Residues: CASSYPDGGSTEAFF.

The chain has TRBV15 and TRBJ1-1; TRBD1 matches 7 bases. The CDR3 sequence is 14 residues long. Trimming cost V 1 base and J 7 bases; bases outside gene matches: 6. The germline gives CDR1 LNHNV, CDR2 YYDKDF (reference sequence). The CDR3 DNA follows: TGTGCCACCAGCAGAGTGGGCAGACAGGGTGAAGCTTTCTTT. Protein sequence: CATSRVGRQGEAFF.

This chain connects TRBV5-4 to TRBJ2-1; TRBD2 agrees at 8 bases. Per the germline V gene, CDR1 is SGHNT and CDR2 is YYREEE (reference sequence). V was pared by 1 base and J by 0 bases, with 9 bases of the junction left unmatched. This CDR3 has 18 residues. CDR3 nucleotides: TGTGCCAGCAGCTTGTCTCCACTAGCGGATAGCTCCTACAATGAGCAGTTCTTC. Translated: CASSLSPLADSSYNEQFF.

V and J are TRBV10-3 and TRBJ1-2; no clear D. V shed 0 bases and J shed 5 bases, with 4 bases lying between them. CDR1 and CDR2 from the germline V gene are ENHRY and SYGVKD. There are 12 residues in the CDR3. CDR3 sequence (DNA): TGTGCCATCAGTGAGTCACTATATGGCTACACCTTC. Protein product: CAISESLYGYTF.

The V and J genes are TRBV4-1 and TRBJ2-3; 7 bases agree with TRBD1. Germline assignment: CDR1 MGHRA and CDR2 YSYEKL. The CDR3 runs 14 residues. The junction had 4 bases not matched to a gene; V was cut back by 2 bases and J by 5 bases. CDR3 in amino acids: CASSQYQGVDTQYF. The CDR3 DNA reads as TGCGCCAGCAGCCAATACCAGGGGGTAGATACGCAGTATTTT.

The J gene is TRBJ1-1, the V gene TRBV28; 8 bases line up with TRBD1. Germline V gene sequence: CDR1 MDHEN, CDR2 SYDVKM. The CDR3 extends over 13 amino acids. Trimming cost V 8 bases and J 5 bases; bases outside gene matches: 7. The CDR3 DNA follows: TGTGCCAGCGTAGGACAGGGAGGAACTGAAGCTTTCTTT. This translates into CASVGQGGTEAFF.

This clone appeared once. This chain links TRBV5-1 with TRBJ2-7, with D perhaps matching TRBD2 (7 bases). The CDR3 spans 15 residues. Germline assignment: CDR1 SGHRS and CDR2 YFSETQ. Trimming removed 2 bases at V and 7 bases at J, with 19 bases between. The CDR3 coding sequence is TGCGCCAGCAGCTTTGGGGTTGCGGGGGCGGGAGAGCAGTACTTC. Translated, it gives CASSFGVAGAGEQYF.

The V gene is TRBV7-6, the J gene TRBJ1-1; 10 bases align to TRBD1. The CDR3 is 16 amino acids. Unmatched junction bases numbered 9, after V lost 5 bases and J lost 3 bases. Germline lookup yields CDR1 SGHVS and CDR2 FNYEAQ. In nucleotides, the CDR3 is TGTGCCAGCAGCCTAATACGACAGGGGGCGGACACTGAAGCTTTCTTT. Translation: CASSLIRQGADTEAFF.

V and J are TRBV9 and TRBJ2-7, with TRBD2 identical over 10 bases. The J segment lost 0 bases and the V segment lost 4 bases, leaving 4 bases of the junction unmatched. The CDR3 spans 15 residues. Germline assignment: CDR1 SGDLS and CDR2 YYNGEE. The CDR3 nucleotides are TGTGCCAGCAGCCCGGGACTAGCGAACTCCTACGAGCAGTACTTC. It yields the protein CASSPGLANSYEQYF.

The chain combines TRBV28 with TRBJ1-5; 7 bases match TRBD1. Looked up from germline, CDR1 is MDHEN and CDR2 is SYDVKM. V shed 2 bases and J 6 bases; nucleotides not matched to a gene: 4. The CDR3 has 14 residues. The CDR3 DNA follows: TGTGCCAGCAGTTTACAGGGGGGCGGTCAGCCCCAGCATTTT. This translates into CASSLQGGGQPQHF.

This clone occurred a few times. The chain recombines TRBV7-2 with TRBJ2-2; the D gene is possibly TRBD2 (7 bases). V shed 4 bases and J shed 7 bases, with 16 bases lying between them. Germline values: CDR1 SGHTA, CDR2 FQGNSA. This CDR3 is 15 amino acids long. CDR3 region: CASSYSAGAGGELFF. The CDR3 bases are TGTGCCAGCAGCTATTCTGCGGGGGCCGGCGGGGAGCTGTTTTTT.

The table lists this clone with a few counts. This chain uses TRBV7-3 with TRBJ1-1, with TRBD1 matching over 9 bases. The germline CDR1 and CDR2 sequences are SGHTA and FQGTGA. The ends lost 5 bases at V and 1 base at J; junction bases unmatched: 2. The CDR3 is 14 residues long. CDR3 bases: TGTGCCAGCAGCCCGGGACAGGGGAACACTGAAGCTTTCTTT. This translates into CASSPGQGNTEAFF.

The chain links TRBV7-2 to TRBJ1-5; TRBD1 matches 9 bases. CDR3 size: 15 residues. Trimming cost V 1 base and J 9 bases; bases outside gene matches: 7. CDR1 is SGHTA, CDR2 FQGNSA, per germline. CDR3 amino acids: CASSLDGQGRWPQHF. DNA of the CDR3: TGTGCCAGCAGCTTAGACGGACAGGGGCGTTGGCCCCAGCATTTT. The whole variable domain, remainder taken from reference TRBV7-2 and TRBJ1-5, is GAGVSQSPSNKVTEKGKDVELRCDPISGHTALYWYRQSLGQGLEFLIYFQGNSAPDKSGLPSDRFSAERTGGSVSTLTIQRTQQEDSAVYLCASSLDGQGRWPQHFGDGTRLSIL.

V and J are TRBV19 and TRBJ1-5; 9 bases match TRBD1. This CDR3 region has 16 residues. Germline CDR1 LNHDA, CDR2 SQIVND (reference sequence). Germline trimming cut 5 bases from V and 3 bases from J; bases unmatched to any gene: 8. CDR3 loop: CASSPRQGGINQPQHF. The CDR3 coding sequence is TGTGCCAGTAGTCCCCGACAGGGGGGAATCAATCAGCCCCAGCATTTT.

This chain links TRBV13 with TRBJ2-3; D not certain. CDR3 length: 13 residues. Germline V CDR1 and CDR2: PRHDT, FYEKMQ (reference sequence). With 4 bases removed from V and 0 bases from J, the gap between germline ends came to 5 bases. Here the CDR3 reads CASSSISTDTQYF. CDR3 sequence (DNA): TGTGCCAGCAGCTCAATTAGCACAGATACGCAGTATTTT.

The CDR3 is CASSLQGLAGSTDTQYF. The CDR3 DNA reads TGTGCCAGCAGCTTGCAGGGACTAGCGGGGAGCACAGATACGCAGTATTTT. The rearrangement joins TRBV5-6 to TRBJ2-3; 13 nucleotides agree with TRBD2. Trimming cost V 1 base and J 0 bases; bases outside gene matches: 2. The length of the CDR3 is 17 residues. Germline CDR1 SGHDT, CDR2 YYEEEE. The full variable domain, in which reference TRBV5-6 and TRBJ2-3 provide the parts outside the CDR3, is DAGVTQSPTHLIKTRGQQVTLRCSPKSGHDTVSWYQQALGQGPQFIFQYYEEEERQRGNFPDRFSGHQFPNYSSELNVNALLLGDSALYLCASSLQGLAGSTDTQYFGPGTRLTVL.

The chain joins TRBV19 to TRBJ2-5; the match to TRBD2 covers 7 bases. The ends lost 6 bases at V and 4 bases at J; junction bases unmatched: 8. Germline assignment: CDR1 LNHDA and CDR2 SQIVND (reference sequence). The CDR3 is 14 amino acids. The CDR3 loop reads CASRSRGVGETQYF. The CDR3 nucleotides are TGTGCCAGTAGGAGCCGGGGGGTTGGAGAGACCCAGTACTTC.

This clone was counted once. The chain uses TRBV5-1 and TRBJ1-1, with 9 nucleotides matching TRBD1. Germline CDR1 SGHRS, CDR2 YFSETQ. V was clipped by 0 bases and J by 2 bases; unmatched bases: 5. The length of the CDR3 is 16 residues. CDR3 coding DNA: TGCGCCAGCAGCTTGGTGACAGGGGGGCGAAACACTGAAGCTTTCTTT. Its protein is CASSLVTGGRNTEAFF.

The gene calls are TRBV19 and TRBJ1-3; TRBD1 matches 7 bases. Germline loops: CDR1 LNHDA, CDR2 SQIVND (reference sequence). The V gene end was trimmed by 9 bases and the J gene end by 0 bases; junction bases not matched to a gene: 14. The CDR3 loop spans 17 amino acids. The CDR3 loop is CASIRTGNIFSGNTIYF. The DNA for the CDR3 is TGTGCCAGCATAAGGACAGGAAACATTTTCTCTGGAAACACCATATATTTT.